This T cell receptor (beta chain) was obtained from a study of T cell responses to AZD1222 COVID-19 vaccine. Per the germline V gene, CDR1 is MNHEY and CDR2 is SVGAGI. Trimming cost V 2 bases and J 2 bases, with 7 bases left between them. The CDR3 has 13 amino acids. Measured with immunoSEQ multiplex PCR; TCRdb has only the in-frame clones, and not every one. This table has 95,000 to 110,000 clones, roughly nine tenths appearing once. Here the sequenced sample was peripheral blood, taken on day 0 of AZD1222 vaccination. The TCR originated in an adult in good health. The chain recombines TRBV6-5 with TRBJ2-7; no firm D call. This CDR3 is CASSYAATYEQYF. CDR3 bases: TGTGCCAGCAGTTACGCGGCTACCTACGAGCAGTACTTC.